This TCR beta chain is drawn from a study of blood T cell repertoires in COVID-19. The overall study: Donors in the United States, Italy and Spain gave samples during acute or convalescent COVID-19. In each case, the material was cDNA or gDNA derived from T cells, B-cell-depleted T cells, or PBMCs.

Study processing details: The assay estimated nucleated cells by amplifying reference gene primers. Produced via immunoSEQ multiplex PCR; TCRdb's table is partial and in-frame only. The D gene and trimming were derived from the DNA, and the V and J assignments and clone size from that table. The sample yields about 200,000 clones, approximately 84% seen once. CDR1 is SGHTA and CDR2 is FQGNSA in the germline V gene. The ends were cut back, 0 bases at V and 9 bases at J, with 15 bases in the middle. There are 15 residues in the CDR3. The sequenced material came from peripheral blood. The origin of this receptor is a human donor with acute or convalescent COVID-19. The donor label of this sample is uncertain. The J gene is TRBJ2-1, the V gene TRBV7-2; possibly TRBD2 for D (6 bases). The CDR3 here is CASSLALGGVGEQFF. The CDR3 coding sequence is TGTGCCAGCAGCTTAGCGCTCGGGGGAGTGGGTGAGCAGTTCTTC.